These 11 T cell receptor beta chains originate from one sample sequenced in a study of blood T cell repertoires in COVID-19. The table came from immunoSEQ multiplex PCR; TCRdb's copy has only in-frame clones and leaves some out. The sample contains roughly 190,000 clones, around 80% of which appear only once. Sequencing was performed on peripheral blood. The receptor set was obtained from a man aged 55 to 69 with acute or convalescent COVID-19.

V gene TRBV9 combines with J gene TRBJ1-6; a possible D gene is TRBD1 (5 bases). CDR1 is SGDLS and CDR2 is YYNGEE in the germline V gene. The CDR3 runs to 15 residues. The ends were cut back, 5 bases at V and 10 bases at J, with 19 bases in the middle. The CDR3 DNA follows: TGTGCCAGCAGGTGGGGGGATGGCTCGAGGTCACCCCTCCACTTT. As protein: CASRWGDGSRSPLHF. Supplemented by reference TRBV9 and TRBJ1-6, the full variable domain reads DSGVTQTPKHLITATGQRVTLRCSPRSGDLSVYWYQQSLDQGLQFLIQYYNGEERAKGNILERFSAQQFPDLHSELNLSSLELGDSALYFCASRWGDGSRSPLHFGNGTRLTVT.

The chain carries TRBV5-1 and TRBJ2-7; weak D call: TRBD2 (5 bases). This CDR3 spans 15 amino acids. From germline, CDR1 is SGHRS and CDR2 YFSETQ. Trimming shortened V by 0 bases and J by 1 base, and 11 bases separated the two germline ends. For the CDR3, the DNA is TGCGCCAGCAGCTTGGGAGAGGGATTATCCTACGAGCAGTACTTC. Protein: CASSLGEGLSYEQYF. Full variable domain (outside the CDR3, taken from reference TRBV5-1 and TRBJ2-7): KAGVTQTPRYLIKTRGQQVTLSCSPISGHRSVSWYQQTPGQGLQFLFEYFSETQRNKGNFPGRFSGRQFSNSRSEMNVSTLELGDSALYLCASSLGEGLSYEQYFGPGTRLTVT.

The chain couples TRBV12-5 to TRBJ2-2, with a possible D match to TRBD2 (5 bases). Per germline, CDR1 LGHNT and CDR2 FRNRAP. The CDR3 is 12 amino acids. V was cut by 7 bases and J by 5 bases, with 8 bases left in between. The CDR3 sequence: CASARDTGELFF. DNA for the CDR3: TGTGCTAGTGCCCGGGATACCGGGGAGCTGTTTTTT.

The chain recombines TRBV18 with TRBJ1-1; no reliable D call. Germline V gene sequence: CDR1 KGHSH, CDR2 LQKENI. Trimming took off 6 bases at V and 1 base at J, with 9 bases between the two ends. This CDR3 is built from 13 residues. The CDR3 region is CASSTTENTEAFF. The CDR3 DNA reads as TGTGCCAGCTCGACTACAGAGAACACTGAAGCTTTCTTT.

Ten or more counts support this clone. The V gene is TRBV21-1, the J gene TRBJ2-3; whether TRBD2, the table's D call, matches the DNA was not checked. TRBV21-1 is reported as a pseudogene. The CDR3 spans 18 residues. CDR3 in amino acids: CASSKDPTSGSRTDTQYF. The CDR3 nucleotides are TGTGCCAGCAGCAAAGACCCCACTAGCGGGAGTCGCACAGATACGCAGTATTTT.

The CDR3: CATSDLSRQGANEQYF. CDR3 in DNA: TGTGCCACCAGTGATTTAAGTAGACAGGGGGCCAACGAGCAGTACTTC. The chain combines TRBV24-1 with TRBJ2-7, with 10 bases matching TRBD1. CDR1 and CDR2 from the germline V gene are KGHDR and SFDVKD. Germline trimming cut 1 base from V and 5 bases from J; bases unmatched to any gene: 7. The CDR3 runs 16 residues.

The chain joins TRBV2 to TRBJ1-1; TRBD1 aligns across 9 bases. V lost 4 bases and J lost 0; bases outside the gene matches: 18. The CDR3 is made up of 20 amino acids. Germline V gives CDR1 SNHLY, CDR2 FYNNEI. DNA for the CDR3: TGTGCCAGCAGTGGCTTGGGACAGGGTGAGGTCAAGGTGGTGAACACTGAAGCTTTCTTT. Its translation is CASSGLGQGEVKVVNTEAFF.

The chain's CDR3 is CASSEFPGNQPQHF. CDR3 bases: TGTGCCAGCAGTGAATTTCCGGGTAATCAGCCCCAGCATTTT. This sequence joins TRBV6-1 and TRBJ1-5; no firm D call. The CDR3 is made up of 14 amino acids. The germline V and J ends were trimmed by 2 bases and 4 bases, with 9 bases remaining between them. Per the germline V gene, CDR1 is MNHNS and CDR2 is SASEGT.

V gene TRBV5-6 combines with J gene TRBJ1-5, with unresolved D. The CDR3 covers 14 residues. Trimming pared 7 bases from V and 4 bases from J, leaving 15 bases between. The germline V gene has CDR1 SGHDT and CDR2 YYEEEE. The CDR3 spells CASGRGDGNQPQHF. Here the CDR3 DNA reads TGTGCCAGCGGGCGGGGTGATGGTAATCAGCCCCAGCATTTT.

The chain uses TRBV30 and TRBJ1-2; 8 positions match TRBD1. The CDR3 runs to 13 residues. Germline CDR1 is GTSNPN and CDR2 is SVGIG (reference sequence). Trimming cost V 3 bases and J 7 bases; bases outside gene matches: 7. For the CDR3, the DNA is TGTGCCTGGAGACTAGGACAGGGAATTGGCTACACCTTC. It yields the protein CAWRLGQGIGYTF.

The chain links TRBV24-1 to TRBJ2-3, with TRBD2 identical over 9 bases. Trimming cost V 1 base and J 4 bases; bases outside gene matches: 8. Germline loops: CDR1 KGHDR, CDR2 SFDVKD. This CDR3 has 17 amino acids. CDR3 loop: CATSDFYSGSTSDTQYF. The CDR3 DNA follows: TGTGCCACCAGTGATTTCTATAGCGGGAGCACCTCAGATACGCAGTATTTT.